A selection of T cell receptor beta chains follows, all from one sample in a study of T cell repertoires in cytomegalovirus infection. The antigens these receptors bind are not known. TCRdb ran MiXCR on the reads and lists one entry per CDR3 protein. The sample lists 200,000 to 250,000 distinct CDR3 sequences, 35% to 40% occurring once. Sequenced here: CD8+ T cells from cultured PBMCs, sampled from culture after CMV antigen stimulation. The receptors shown here come from a human donor in good health (CMV status not recorded). Some clones in this sample may be carry-over from other donors' samples. The CDR3 runs from the conserved cysteine through the conserved F or W. The D gene is left open where the match is weak. Expanded clones are given a class, and other clones once, few, many or no size at all.

clone size: few
J gene: TRBJ2-7
D gene: TRBD1
V gene: TRBV20-1
CDR3 DNA: TGCAGTGCTAGAGATCGGACAGGGGGCTTGGAGTCCTACGAGCAGTACTTC
CDR3 protein: CSARDRTGGLESYEQYF

clone size: NA
J gene: TRBJ1-4
D gene: NA
V gene: TRBV7-9
CDR3 DNA: TGTGCCAGCAGCTTAGTAGGACCTCGGGGTGAAAAACTGTTTTTT
CDR3 protein: CASSLVGPRGEKLFF

clone size: NA
J gene: TRBJ1-2
D gene: TRBD1
V gene: TRBV6-1
CDR3 DNA: TGTGCCAGCAGTACAGGGGGTCATCCCTATGGCTACACCTTC
CDR3 protein: CASSTGGHPYGYTF

clone size: many
J gene: TRBJ2-7
D gene: NA
V gene: TRBV10-3
CDR3 DNA: TGTGCCATCAGTGAGGACAGGAGCTCCTACGAGCAGTACTTC
CDR3 protein: CAISEDRSSYEQYF

clone size: many
J gene: TRBJ2-1
D gene: TRBD1
V gene: TRBV20-1
CDR3 DNA: TGCAGTGCTAGACAAGGGGGCGGGTTCTTC
CDR3 protein: CSARQGGGFF

clone size: NA
J gene: TRBJ2-1
D gene: TRBD2
V gene: TRBV7-9
CDR3 DNA: TGTGCCAGCAGCTTAATTCAAGGACTAGCGGAGAATGAGCAGTTCTTC
CDR3 protein: CASSLIQGLAENEQFF

clone size: many
J gene: TRBJ2-2
D gene: NA
V gene: TRBV7-8
CDR3 DNA: TGTGCCAGCAGCTTAGGCGCGGGCCTGAACACCGGGGAGCTGTTTTTT
CDR3 protein: CASSLGAGLNTGELFF

clone size: NA
J gene: TRBJ1-4
D gene: NA
V gene: TRBV28
CDR3 DNA: TGTGCCAGCAGTTTATCCGGGGATTTGGATGAAAAACTGTTTTTT
CDR3 protein: CASSLSGDLDEKLFF

clone size: few
J gene: TRBJ1-1
D gene: NA
V gene: TRBV7-4
CDR3 DNA: TGTGCCAGCAGCTTAGGAGTTGTTAGGGACCCTGGGGGGACTGAAGCTTTCTTT
CDR3 protein: CASSLGVVRDPGGTEAFF

clone size: medium-sized
J gene: TRBJ2-5
D gene: NA
V gene: TRBV7-3
CDR3 DNA: TGTGCCAGCAGCCCCGGGACCGCAAACTCCCAAGAGACCCAGTACTTC
CDR3 protein: CASSPGTANSQETQYF

clone size: NA
J gene: TRBJ1-6
D gene: NA
V gene: TRBV7-3
CDR3 DNA: TGTGCCAGCAGCTTAACGGTGTCCCCTAATTCACCCCTCCACTTT
CDR3 protein: CASSLTVSPNSPLHF